One sample yielded the 12 T cell receptor beta chains listed below, sequenced in a study of shared clonotypes between healthy human individuals. Produced via immunoSEQ multiplex PCR; TCRdb's table is partial and in-frame only. The sample lists millions of clones, around 94% occurring once. The sequenced sample was naive CD4+ T cells sorted from blood. This sample's subset: CD45RA+ positively selected. The receptors here all came from a young man in good health.

The chain recombines TRBV19 with TRBJ1-5; the D is unclear. Germline V lookup: CDR1 LNHDA, CDR2 SQIVND (reference sequence). V was shortened by 1 base and J by 0 bases, with 10 bases between the two germline ends. The CDR3 totals 16 residues. CDR3 DNA sequence: TGTGCCAGTAGTATAGGGGGAGGGCTTAGCAATCAGCCCCAGCATTTT. This sequence encodes CASSIGGGLSNQPQHF.

V gene TRBV28 combines with J gene TRBJ2-3, with unresolved D. This CDR3 has 14 residues. V lost 10 bases and J 6 bases, leaving 20 bases between the germline ends. Germline V CDR1 and CDR2: MDHEN, SYDVKM. CDR3 coding DNA: TGTGCCACCACCGGCATTTTGCGGATGGATACGCAGTATTTT. It translates to CATTGILRMDTQYF.

The chain joins TRBV4-3 to TRBJ2-7, with TRBD1 as a possible D gene (6 bases). Germline V gene data show CDR1 as LGHNA and CDR2 as YSLEER. Trimming stripped 3 bases from V and 6 bases from J, with 18 bases between. This CDR3 region has 15 residues. CDR3 amino acids: CASSQTRGSWAEQYF. In DNA, the CDR3 is TGCGCCAGCAGCCAGACCAGGGGTAGCTGGGCCGAGCAGTACTTC.

This chain joins TRBV11-2 and TRBJ2-7, with a possible D match to TRBD1 (6 bases). The V and J ends lost 5 bases and 2 bases respectively, with 10 bases between them. The CDR3 sequence is 13 residues long. Germline assignment: CDR1 SGHAT and CDR2 FQNNGV. CDR3 in amino acids: CASSHGQTYEQYF. The CDR3 DNA reads TGTGCCAGCAGCCACGGACAGACCTACGAGCAGTACTTC.

V is TRBV14 and J is TRBJ1-3; D is uncertain. Germline lookup yields CDR1 SGHDN and CDR2 FVKESK. The CDR3 has 16 amino acids. Trimming took 6 bases from V and 0 from J, leaving 15 bases between them. The CDR3 DNA reads TGTGCCAGCAGTCGTCTGGGCTCCAACTCTGGAAACACCATATATTTT. Its translation is CASSRLGSNSGNTIYF.

This chain connects TRBV14 to TRBJ2-2; the D is unclear. From germline, CDR1 is SGHDN and CDR2 FVKESK. With 1 base removed from V and 6 bases from J, the gap between germline ends came to 9 bases. CDR3 size: 14 residues. The CDR3 loop reads CASSQAAASGELFF. The CDR3 region has the DNA TGTGCCAGCAGCCAAGCGGCCGCGTCCGGGGAGCTGTTTTTT.

This clone appeared a few times. The chain joins TRBV9 to TRBJ2-7, with TRBD1 as a possible D gene (5 bases). Trimming took 0 bases from V and 3 from J, leaving 10 bases between them. The CDR3 covers 14 residues. The germline V gene encodes CDR1 SGDLS and CDR2 YYNGEE. For the CDR3, the DNA is TGTGCCAGCAGCGTAGATCCAGGGAACTACGAGCAGTACTTC. Protein product: CASSVDPGNYEQYF.

The CDR3 loop is CASSPGPRLAAYEQYF. The CDR3 DNA reads TGTGCCAGCAGCCCCGGTCCCAGACTAGCCGCCTACGAGCAGTACTTC. V usage is TRBV5-5 and J usage is TRBJ2-7; 7 bases fit TRBD2. The CDR3 sequence is 16 residues long. Germline CDR1 and CDR2: SGHKS and YYEKEE (reference sequence). Trimming cost V 4 bases and J 2 bases; bases outside gene matches: 12.

This chain links TRBV6-6 with TRBJ2-1, with TRBD2 matching 11 bases. The J segment lost 7 bases and the V segment lost 2 bases, leaving 4 bases of the junction unmatched. The CDR3 is made up of 15 amino acids. The V gene's germline CDR1 is MNHNY and CDR2 SVGAGI (reference sequence). This chain's CDR3 is CASSYEGLAVNEQFF. The CDR3 bases are TGTGCCAGCAGTTACGAGGGACTAGCGGTGAATGAGCAGTTCTTC.

The rearrangement joins TRBV4-1 to TRBJ1-2; 8 nucleotides align to TRBD1. From germline, CDR1 is MGHRA and CDR2 YSYEKL. The V gene end was trimmed by 1 base and the J gene end by 1 base; junction bases not matched to a gene: 2. The CDR3 length is 15 residues. CDR3 loop: CASSQADRDNYGYTF. CDR3 sequence (DNA): TGCGCCAGCAGCCAAGCGGACAGGGATAACTATGGCTACACCTTC.

V and J are TRBV7-2 and TRBJ2-3; 7 bases line up with TRBD2. The CDR3 is 15 residues long. CDR1 and CDR2 (germline): SGHTA, FQGNSA. The V gene end was trimmed by 2 bases and the J gene end by 4 bases; junction bases not matched to a gene: 6. CDR3 nucleotides: TGTGCCAGCAGCTTACTAGCGGCGGGGGCAGATACGCAGTATTTT. Protein sequence: CASSLLAAGADTQYF.

Points on this clone: The same CDR3 arises from other DNA sequences in this sample as well. CDR3 loop: CASSEAGGGSPLHF. CDR3 bases: TGTGCCAGCAGTGAAGCGGGGGGTGGGTCACCCCTCCACTTT. This rearrangement joins TRBV6-1 to TRBJ1-6, with D possibly matching TRBD1 (5 bases). With 0 bases removed from V and 10 bases from J, the gap between germline ends came to 10 bases. The CDR3 sequence is 14 residues long. CDR1 and CDR2 from the germline V gene are MNHNS and SASEGT.